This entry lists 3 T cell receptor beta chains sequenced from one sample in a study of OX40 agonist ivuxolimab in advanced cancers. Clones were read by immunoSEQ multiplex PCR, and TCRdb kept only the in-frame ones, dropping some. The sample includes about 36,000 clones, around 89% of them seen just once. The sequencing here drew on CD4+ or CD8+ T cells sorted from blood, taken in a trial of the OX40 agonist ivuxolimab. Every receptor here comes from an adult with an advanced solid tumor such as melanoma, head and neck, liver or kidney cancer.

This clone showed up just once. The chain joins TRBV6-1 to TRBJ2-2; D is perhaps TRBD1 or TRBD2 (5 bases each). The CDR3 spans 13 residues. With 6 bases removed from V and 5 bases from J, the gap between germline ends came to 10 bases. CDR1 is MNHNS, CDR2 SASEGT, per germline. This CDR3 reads CASRGTGTGELFF. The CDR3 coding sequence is TGTGCCAGCAGGGGGACGGGGACCGGGGAGCTGTTTTTT.

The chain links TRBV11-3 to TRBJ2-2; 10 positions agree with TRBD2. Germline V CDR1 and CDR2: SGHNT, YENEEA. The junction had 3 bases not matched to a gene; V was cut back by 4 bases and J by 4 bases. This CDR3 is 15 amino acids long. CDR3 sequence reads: CASSSRTSGTGELFF. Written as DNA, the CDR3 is TGTGCCAGCAGCTCGAGGACTAGCGGCACCGGGGAGCTGTTTTTT.

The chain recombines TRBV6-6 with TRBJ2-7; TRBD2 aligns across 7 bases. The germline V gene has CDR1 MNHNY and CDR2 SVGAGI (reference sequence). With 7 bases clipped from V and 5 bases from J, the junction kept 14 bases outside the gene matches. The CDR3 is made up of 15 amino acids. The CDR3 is CASKGQIRGDNEQYF. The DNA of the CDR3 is TGTGCCAGCAAGGGGCAGATCCGGGGGGATAACGAGCAGTACTTC.